A single sample is the source of the 15 T cell receptor beta chains below, sequenced in a study of control samples from healthy donors and cancer patients. Generated by immunoSEQ multiplex PCR, the TCRdb table keeps only in-frame clones and is missing some. The sample holds about 140,000 clones, roughly 92% seen once. Sequencing was done on a sample of blood. These receptors all stem from a man aged 35-49 years in good health.

The J gene is TRBJ2-7, the V gene TRBV3-1 (or the pseudogene TRBV3-2), with a weak D call TRBD1 (6 bases). The ends were cut back, 6 bases at V and 4 bases at J, with 10 bases in the middle. The CDR3 has 12 residues. Looked up from germline, CDR1 is LGHDT and CDR2 is YNNKEL (reference sequence). CDR3 nucleotide sequence: TGTGCCAGCAGTCCACAGGGTTACGAGCAGTACTTC. This sequence encodes CASSPQGYEQYF.

The table lists this clone with a count of one. This chain uses TRBV27 with TRBJ2-7; D is perhaps TRBD1 (5 bases). This CDR3 is built from 14 residues. Trimming took off 5 bases at V and 0 bases at J, with 11 bases between the two ends. Per the germline V gene, CDR1 is MNHEY and CDR2 is SMNVEV (reference sequence). CDR3 sequence: CASSPRQSSYEQYF. CDR3 coding DNA: TGTGCCAGCAGTCCAAGACAGAGCTCCTACGAGCAGTACTTC.

On this clone itself: In the same sample, other DNA sequences code for this CDR3. The chain combines TRBV6-4 with TRBJ1-2; unclear D gene. CDR3 length equals 12 residues. Trimming removed 2 bases from V and 2 bases from J, with 3 bases in between. Germline CDR1 is MRHNA and CDR2 is SNTAGT. The CDR3 spells CASSDRNYGYTF. CDR3 coding DNA: TGTGCCAGCAGTGACAGAAACTATGGCTACACCTTC.

The chain recombines TRBV7-9 with TRBJ2-1, with D perhaps TRBD1 (8 bases). Germline CDR1 SEHNR, CDR2 FQNEAQ (reference sequence). The CDR3 is made up of 14 amino acids. V was clipped by 5 bases and J by 6 bases, with 14 bases between them. CDR3 loop: CASSPQGGGNEQFF. In DNA form, the CDR3 reads TGTGCCAGCAGCCCACAGGGGGGGGGCAATGAGCAGTTCTTC.

This chain joins TRBV7-9 and TRBJ1-1, with D possibly matching TRBD1 (5 bases). The CDR3 is 14 amino acids. Trimming took off 1 base at V and 1 base at J, with 7 bases between the two ends. The germline CDR1 and CDR2 sequences are SEHNR and FQNEAQ (reference sequence). Written as DNA, the CDR3 is TGTGCCAGCAGCTTAGTAGGGGAGAACACTGAAGCTTTCTTT. As protein: CASSLVGENTEAFF.

The chain employs TRBV3-1 (or the pseudogene TRBV3-2) and TRBJ1-5; perhaps TRBD1 as D (5 bases). Between the trimmed V and J ends, which lost 3 bases and 2 bases, there was a span of 8 bases. CDR3 length: 14 amino acids. CDR1 is LGHDT, CDR2 YNNKEL, per germline (reference sequence). CDR3: CASSHGAGNQPQHF. The DNA for the CDR3 is TGTGCCAGCAGCCATGGGGCAGGCAATCAGCCCCAGCATTTT.

V is TRBV3-1 (or the pseudogene TRBV3-2) and J is TRBJ1-5; TRBD1 is a possible D gene (6 bases). V gave up 6 bases and J gave up 2 bases, with 14 bases separating them. Germline V lookup: CDR1 LGHDT, CDR2 YNNKEL (reference sequence). This CDR3 has 15 amino acids. The CDR3 DNA reads as TGTGCCAGCAGTCCAACAGGGAATGGCAATCAGCCCCAGCATTTT. Its translation: CASSPTGNGNQPQHF.

The CDR3 sequence is CASRGLQSYNEQFF. For the CDR3, the DNA is TGTGCCAGTAGGGGACTCCAGTCCTACAATGAGCAGTTCTTC. The rearrangement uses TRBV19 and TRBJ2-1; maybe TRBD2 (6 bases). The V and J ends lost 6 bases and 1 base respectively, with 10 bases between them. Germline CDR1 is LNHDA and CDR2 is SQIVND (reference sequence). This CDR3 comprises 14 residues. Supplemented by reference TRBV19 and TRBJ2-1, the full variable domain reads DGGITQSPKYLFRKEGQNVTLSCEQNLNHDAMYWYRQDPGQGLRLIYYSQIVNDFQKGDIAEGYSVSREKKESFPLTVTSAQKNPTAFYLCASRGLQSYNEQFFGPGTRLTVL.

This sequence joins TRBV6-5 and TRBJ1-1; a weak D match, TRBD1 (6 bases). The germline CDR1 and CDR2 sequences are MNHEY and SVGAGI. Between the trimmed V and J ends, which lost 2 bases and 4 bases, there was a span of 11 bases. CDR3 length: 14 amino acids. This CDR3 reads CASSYRQGSTEAFF. In nucleotides, the CDR3 is TGTGCCAGCAGTTACCGGCAGGGGTCCACTGAAGCTTTCTTT.

The chain links TRBV24-1 to TRBJ1-1; D is unresolved. Germline V CDR1 and CDR2: KGHDR, SFDVKD. The germline V and J ends were trimmed by 8 bases and 11 bases, with 8 bases remaining between them. The length of the CDR3 is 9 residues. This CDR3 reads CATTWVAFF. The CDR3, as DNA: TGTGCCACCACCTGGGTGGCTTTCTTT.

The chain joins TRBV6-5 to TRBJ1-1; D gene unclear. The V gene lost 2 bases and the J gene lost 0 bases, with 7 bases spanning the gap. The CDR3 extends over 14 amino acids. Germline lookup yields CDR1 MNHEY and CDR2 SVGAGI. This chain's CDR3 is CASSYNLVNTEAFF. Here the CDR3 DNA reads TGTGCCAGCAGTTACAATTTGGTGAACACTGAAGCTTTCTTT.

The CDR3 coding sequence is TGTGCCAGCAGCTCCCGTGGGGGGCGTGGGAACACTGAAGCTTTCTTT. This sequence encodes CASSSRGGRGNTEAFF. This chain uses TRBV7-2 with TRBJ1-1; D is perhaps TRBD1 (6 bases). Per germline, CDR1 SGHTA and CDR2 FQGNSA. This CDR3 has 16 amino acids. The germline V and J ends were trimmed by 4 bases and 1 base, with 16 bases remaining between them.

V and J are TRBV29-1 and TRBJ2-7; D is perhaps TRBD1 (5 bases). V gave up 7 bases and J gave up 5 bases, with 12 bases separating them. This CDR3 is 11 amino acids long. Germline V CDR1 and CDR2: SQVTM, ANQGSEA. This CDR3 reads CSATKGNEQYF. CDR3 in DNA: TGCAGCGCCACTAAGGGGAACGAGCAGTACTTC.

The CDR3 region has the DNA TGTGCCATCAGTGCGGGACAAGATTATGGCTACACCTTC. Translation gives CAISAGQDYGYTF. The V and J genes are TRBV10-3 and TRBJ1-2; tentative D call: TRBD1 (6 bases). Trimming left V 4 bases short and J 5 bases short, with 11 bases between. Germline loops: CDR1 ENHRY, CDR2 SYGVKD. The CDR3 is 13 residues long.

The chain employs TRBV28 and TRBJ2-2; 12 bases are shared with TRBD2. The CDR3 extends over 17 amino acids. Germline CDR1 is MDHEN and CDR2 is SYDVKM. The ends lost 7 bases at V and 4 bases at J; junction bases unmatched: 10. CDR3 residues: CASTPASGRVGTGELFF. CDR3 in DNA: TGTGCCAGCACTCCGGCTAGCGGGAGGGTAGGCACCGGGGAGCTGTTTTTT.